This T cell receptor beta chain came from a study of blood T cell repertoires in COVID-19. Overall study context: Both acute and convalescent COVID-19 samples were obtained from the United States, Italy and Spain.

Trimming at V came to 6 bases and at J to 7 bases, leaving 10 bases not matched to a gene. CDR1 is MNHEY and CDR2 is SVGAGI in the germline V gene. The CDR3 is 15 amino acids. In the original processing: Amplification with reference gene primers provided the estimates of nucleated cell counts. Sequencing was performed with immunoSEQ multiplex PCR; in TCRdb, only in-frame clones are kept and a portion is missing. V, J and clone size were drawn from that table, and D and trimming were deduced from the DNA. The sample has tens of thousands of clones, around 66% seen once. This clone was recorded a few times.

This sequence was found in a woman aged 55-70 years who had been exposed to COVID-19. The chain has TRBV6-5 and TRBJ2-1; 9 bases align to TRBD1. Specimen: PBMCs or T cells enriched from blood (not recorded which). CDR3 coding DNA: TGTGCCAGCAGGGGGTTTCGGACAGGGGTTAATGAGCAGTTCTTC. It yields the protein CASRGFRTGVNEQFF.